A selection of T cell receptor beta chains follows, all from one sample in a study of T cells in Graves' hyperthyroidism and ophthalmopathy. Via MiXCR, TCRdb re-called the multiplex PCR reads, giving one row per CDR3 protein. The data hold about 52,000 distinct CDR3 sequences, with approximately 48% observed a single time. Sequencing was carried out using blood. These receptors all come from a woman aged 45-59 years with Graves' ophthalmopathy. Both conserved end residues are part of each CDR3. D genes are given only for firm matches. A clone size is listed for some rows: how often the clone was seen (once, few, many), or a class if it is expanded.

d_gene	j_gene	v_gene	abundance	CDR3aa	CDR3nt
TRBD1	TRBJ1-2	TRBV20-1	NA	CSASGTGYGYTF	TGCAGTGCTAGTGGGACAGGGTATGGCTACACCTTC
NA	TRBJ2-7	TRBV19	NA	CACSMVGCEQYF	TGTGCCTGTAGTATGGTGGGCTGCGAGCAGTACTTC
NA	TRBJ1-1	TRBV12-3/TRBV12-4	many	CASSHREHMNTEAFF	TGTGCCAGCAGTCATAGAGAACACATGAACACTGAAGCTTTCTTT
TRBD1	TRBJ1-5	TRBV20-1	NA	CSASQGGGRETQHF	TGCAGTGCTAGTCAGGGGGGTGGGAGAGAGACCCAGCATTTT
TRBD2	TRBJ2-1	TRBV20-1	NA	CSARLAGGSGEQFF	TGCAGTGCTAGACTAGCGGGGGGGAGTGGGGAGCAGTTCTTC
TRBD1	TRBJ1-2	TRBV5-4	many	CASSLGQGDHGYTF	TGTGCCAGCAGCTTGGGACAGGGGGACCATGGCTACACCTTC
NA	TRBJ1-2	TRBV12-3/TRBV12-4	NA	CASSWGKDYGYTF	TGTGCCAGCAGTTGGGGGAAGGACTATGGCTACACCTTC
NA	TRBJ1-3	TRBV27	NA	CASSLYWPPLGSGNTIYF	TGTGCCAGCAGTTTATATTGGCCTCCCCTAGGCTCTGGAAACACCATATATTTT
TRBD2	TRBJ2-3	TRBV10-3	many	CASKSGGSTDTQYF	TGTGCCTCGAAATCGGGGGGAAGCACAGATACGCAGTATTTT
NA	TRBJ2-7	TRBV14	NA	CASGLYPKGRGSRAYEQYF	TGTGCCAGCGGCCTCTACCCAAAGGGACGGGGAAGTCGCGCCTACGAGCAGTACTTC
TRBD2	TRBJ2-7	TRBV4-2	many	CASSQEWGTSIYEQYF	TGTGCCAGCAGCCAAGAGTGGGGGACTAGTATCTACGAGCAGTACTTC
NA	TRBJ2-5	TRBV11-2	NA	CASSTRTGGSRETQYF	TGTGCCAGCAGCACTAGGACTGGGGGCAGTCGGGAGACCCAGTACTTC
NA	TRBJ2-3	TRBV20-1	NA	CSARQGLGNEQYF	TGCAGTGCTAGACAGGGGCTGGGGAATGAGCAGTATTTT
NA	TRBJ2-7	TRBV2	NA	CASSGREAEREHEQYF	TGTGCCAGCAGTGGACGGGAAGCGGAGAGGGAGCACGAGCAGTACTTC
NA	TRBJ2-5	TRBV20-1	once	CSAGKEGF	TGCAGTGCGGGGAAGGAGGGATTC
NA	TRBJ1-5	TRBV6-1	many	CASSGTPDSNQPQHF	TGTGCCAGCAGTGGGACACCGGATAGCAATCAGCCCCAGCATTTT
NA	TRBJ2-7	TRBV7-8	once	CASSLGGPGGLYEQYF	TGTGCCAGCAGTTTGGGGGGCCCCGGGGGGTTGTACGAGCAGTACTTC
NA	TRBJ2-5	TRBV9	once	CASPGARPETQYF	TGTGCCAGCCCCGGGGCGAGGCCAGAGACCCAGTACTTC
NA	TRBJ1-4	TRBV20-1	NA	CSAQGDTNEKLFF	TGCAGTGCTCAAGGGGACACTAATGAAAAACTGTTTTTT
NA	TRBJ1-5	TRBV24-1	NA	CATSDPGINQPQHF	TGTGCCACCAGTGACCCGGGCATAAATCAGCCCCAGCATTTT
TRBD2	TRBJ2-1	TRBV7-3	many	CASSLTGQRGDEQFF	TGTGCCAGCAGCTTAACGGGCCAACGGGGGGATGAGCAGTTCTTC
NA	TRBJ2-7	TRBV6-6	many	CASSGRSTYEQYF	TGTGCCAGCAGCGGCAGGTCCACCTACGAGCAGTACTTC
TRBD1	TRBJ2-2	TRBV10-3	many	CAISAAGGAETGELFF	TGTGCCATCAGTGCGGCAGGGGGCGCTGAGACCGGGGAGCTGTTTTTT
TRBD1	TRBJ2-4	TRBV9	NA	CASSANRGRHLGPGNIQYF	TGTGCCAGCAGCGCCAACAGGGGCCGCCACCTCGGGCCTGGAAACATTCAGTACTTC
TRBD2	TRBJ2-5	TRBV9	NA	CASSVGRTSGAETQYF	TGTGCCAGCAGCGTTGGTAGGACTAGCGGGGCGGAGACCCAGTACTTC
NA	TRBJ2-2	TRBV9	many	CASSEGQNTGELFF	TGTGCCAGCAGCGAGGGACAAAACACCGGGGAGCTGTTTTTT
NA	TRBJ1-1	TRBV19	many	CASSIGPAAFF	TGTGCCAGTAGTATCGGACCTGCGGCTTTCTTT
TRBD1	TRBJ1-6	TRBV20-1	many	CSARATSGGYSPLHF	TGCAGTGCTAGAGCGACCTCAGGGGGGTATTCACCCCTCCACTTT
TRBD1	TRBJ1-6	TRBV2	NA	CASSEGTGVSPLHF	TGTGCCAGCAGTGAAGGGACAGGGGTCTCACCCCTCCACTTT
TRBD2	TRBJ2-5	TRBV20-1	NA	CSARTSGESQETQYF	TGCAGTGCGAGAACTAGCGGAGAGTCCCAAGAGACCCAGTACTTC